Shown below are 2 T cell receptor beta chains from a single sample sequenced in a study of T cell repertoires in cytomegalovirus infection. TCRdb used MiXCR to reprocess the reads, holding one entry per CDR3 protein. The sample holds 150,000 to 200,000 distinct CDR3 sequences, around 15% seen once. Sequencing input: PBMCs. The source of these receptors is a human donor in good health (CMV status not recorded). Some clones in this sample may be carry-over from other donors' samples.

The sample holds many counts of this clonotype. The DNA for the CDR3 is TGTGCCAGCAAGTTACGGTATCAGGAGGCTGGCTACACCTTC. It encodes CASKLRYQEAGYTF. The rearrangement uses TRBV6-5 and TRBJ1-2; D gene ambiguous. This CDR3 is 14 amino acids long. Trimming removed 7 bases from V and 7 bases from J, with 19 bases in between. Germline loops: CDR1 MNHEY, CDR2 SVGAGI.

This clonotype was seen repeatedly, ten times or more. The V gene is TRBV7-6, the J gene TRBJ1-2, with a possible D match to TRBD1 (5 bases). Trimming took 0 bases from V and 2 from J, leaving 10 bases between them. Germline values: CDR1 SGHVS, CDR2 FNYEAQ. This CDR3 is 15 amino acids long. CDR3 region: CASSLAPGRNYGYTF. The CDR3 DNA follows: TGTGCCAGCAGCTTAGCTCCGGGACGGAACTATGGCTACACCTTC.